This TCR beta chain was recorded in a study of T cells after yellow fever vaccination. Study summary: Preparing low-cell-number fractions relied on SMART-Seq v4 Ultra Low Input.

Overall study findings and caveats: Clones that expanded after primary vaccination mostly reappeared after the booster (just over 95% CD4, about 91% CD8).

Making TCR cDNA involved 5'RACE template switching, which added UMIs and a universal primer site. TCRdb reanalysed the 5' RACE reads using MiXCR and keeps one entry per CDR3 protein. This repertoire shows roughly 160,000 distinct CDR3 sequences, 6% to 7.5% found once; its top ten account for roughly 2.5%. This clonotype was seen only a few times. Its specificity is not known. Germline CDR1 and CDR2: SGHDN and FVKESK. This CDR3 has 15 amino acids. Trimming cost V 3 bases and J 6 bases, with 14 bases left between them. Source: CD4+ T cells sorted from PBMCs, taken roughly 5 days after the first yellow fever vaccination. The receptor comes from a man aged 18 to 30 who received the YFV17D yellow fever vaccine. The V call is TRBV14, the J call TRBJ2-2, with D perhaps TRBD1 (5 bases). The CDR3 reads CASSQPKGRAGELFF. The CDR3 DNA is TGTGCCAGCAGCCAGCCTAAGGGGCGCGCCGGGGAGCTGTTTTTT.